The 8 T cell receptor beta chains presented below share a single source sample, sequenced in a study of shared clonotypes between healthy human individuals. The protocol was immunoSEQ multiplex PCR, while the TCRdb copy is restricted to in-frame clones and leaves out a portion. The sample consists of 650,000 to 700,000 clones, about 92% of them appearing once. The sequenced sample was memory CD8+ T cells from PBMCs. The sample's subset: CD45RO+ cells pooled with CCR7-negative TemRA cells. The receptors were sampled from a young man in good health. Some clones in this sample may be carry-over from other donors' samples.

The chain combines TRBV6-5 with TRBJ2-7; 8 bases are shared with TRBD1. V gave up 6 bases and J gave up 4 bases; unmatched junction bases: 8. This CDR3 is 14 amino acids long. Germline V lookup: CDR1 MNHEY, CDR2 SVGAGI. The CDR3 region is CASRPPDRVYEQYF. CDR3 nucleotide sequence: TGTGCCAGCAGACCCCCGGACAGGGTTTACGAGCAGTACTTC.

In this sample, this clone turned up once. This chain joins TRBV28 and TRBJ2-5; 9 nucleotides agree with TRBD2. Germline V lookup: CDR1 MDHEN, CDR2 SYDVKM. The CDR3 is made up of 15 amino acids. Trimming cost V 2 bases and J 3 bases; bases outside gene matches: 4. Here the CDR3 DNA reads TGTGCCAGCAGTTTACCGGGACTAGCTAAAGAGACCCAGTACTTC. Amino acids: CASSLPGLAKETQYF. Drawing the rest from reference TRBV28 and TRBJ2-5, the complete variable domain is DVKVTQSSRYLVKRTGEKVFLECVQDMDHENMFWYRQDPGLGLRLIYFSYDVKMKEKGDIPEGYSVSREKKERFSLILESASTNQTSMYLCASSLPGLAKETQYFGPGTRLLVL.

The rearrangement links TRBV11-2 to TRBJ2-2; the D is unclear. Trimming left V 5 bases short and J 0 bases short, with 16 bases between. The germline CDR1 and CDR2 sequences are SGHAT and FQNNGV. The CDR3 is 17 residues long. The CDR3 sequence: CASSPRKGRPNTGELFF. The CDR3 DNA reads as TGTGCCAGCAGCCCGCGAAAAGGCAGGCCGAACACCGGGGAGCTGTTTTTT.

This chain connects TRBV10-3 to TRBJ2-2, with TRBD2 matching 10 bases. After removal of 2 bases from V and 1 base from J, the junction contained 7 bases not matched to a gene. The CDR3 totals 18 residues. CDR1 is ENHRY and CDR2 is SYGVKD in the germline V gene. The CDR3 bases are TGTGCCATCAGTGAGCTAGCGGGAGAGCTGGGGAACACCGGGGAGCTGTTTTTT. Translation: CAISELAGELGNTGELFF.

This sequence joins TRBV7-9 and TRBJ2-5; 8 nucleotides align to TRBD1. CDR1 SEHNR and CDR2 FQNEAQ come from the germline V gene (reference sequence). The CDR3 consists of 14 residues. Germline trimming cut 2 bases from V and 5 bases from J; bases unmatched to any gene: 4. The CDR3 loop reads CASSLFRGPETQYF. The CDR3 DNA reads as TGTGCCAGCAGCTTATTCAGGGGGCCGGAGACCCAGTACTTC. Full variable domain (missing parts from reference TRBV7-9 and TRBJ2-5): DTGVSQNPRHKITKRGQNVTFRCDPISEHNRLYWYRQTLGQGPEFLTYFQNEAQLEKSRLLSDRFSAERPKGSFSTLEIQRTEQGDSAMYLCASSLFRGPETQYFGPGTRLLVL.

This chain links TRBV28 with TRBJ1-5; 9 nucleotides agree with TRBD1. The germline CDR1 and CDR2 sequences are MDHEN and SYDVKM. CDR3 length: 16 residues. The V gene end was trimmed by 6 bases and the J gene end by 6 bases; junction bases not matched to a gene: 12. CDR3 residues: CASRNYGTGLAQPQHF. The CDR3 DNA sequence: TGTGCCAGCAGAAATTACGGGACAGGGCTGGCTCAGCCCCAGCATTTT.

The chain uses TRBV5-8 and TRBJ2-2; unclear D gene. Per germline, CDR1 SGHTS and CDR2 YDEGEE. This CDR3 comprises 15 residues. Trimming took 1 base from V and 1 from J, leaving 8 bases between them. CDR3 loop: CASSLPGGNTGELFF. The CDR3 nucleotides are TGTGCCAGCAGCTTGCCCGGCGGGAACACCGGGGAGCTGTTTTTT.

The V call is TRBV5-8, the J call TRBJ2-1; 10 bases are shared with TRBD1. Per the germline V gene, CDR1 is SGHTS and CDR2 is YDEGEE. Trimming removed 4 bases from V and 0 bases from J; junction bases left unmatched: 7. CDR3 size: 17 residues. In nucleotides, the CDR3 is TGTGCCAGCAGCCTCGGGACAGGGGAAAGCTCCTACAATGAGCAGTTCTTC. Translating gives CASSLGTGESSYNEQFF.